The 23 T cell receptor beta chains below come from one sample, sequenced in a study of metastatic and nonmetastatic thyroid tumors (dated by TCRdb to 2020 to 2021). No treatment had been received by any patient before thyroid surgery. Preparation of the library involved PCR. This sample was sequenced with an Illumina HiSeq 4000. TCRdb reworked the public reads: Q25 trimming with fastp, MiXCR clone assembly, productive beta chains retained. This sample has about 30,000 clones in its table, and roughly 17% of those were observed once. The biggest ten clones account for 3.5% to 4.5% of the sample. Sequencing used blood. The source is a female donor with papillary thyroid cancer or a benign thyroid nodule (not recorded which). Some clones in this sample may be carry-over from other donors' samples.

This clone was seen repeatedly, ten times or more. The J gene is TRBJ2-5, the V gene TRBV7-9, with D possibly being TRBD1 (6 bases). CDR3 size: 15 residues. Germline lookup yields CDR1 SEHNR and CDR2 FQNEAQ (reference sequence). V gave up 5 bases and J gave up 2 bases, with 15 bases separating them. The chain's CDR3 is CASSPTTGVQETQYF. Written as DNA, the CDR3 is TGTGCCAGCAGCCCAACGACAGGAGTTCAAGAGACCCAGTACTTC. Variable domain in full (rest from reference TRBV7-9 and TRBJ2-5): DTGVSQNPRHKITKRGQNVTFRCDPISEHNRLYWYRQTLGQGPEFLTYFQNEAQLEKSRLLSDRFSAERPKGSFSTLEIQRTEQGDSAMYLCASSPTTGVQETQYFGPGTRLLVL.

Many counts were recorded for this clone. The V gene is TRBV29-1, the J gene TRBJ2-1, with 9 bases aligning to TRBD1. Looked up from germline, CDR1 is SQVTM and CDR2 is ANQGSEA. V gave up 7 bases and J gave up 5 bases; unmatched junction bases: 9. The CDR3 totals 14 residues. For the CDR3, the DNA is TGCAGCGCCTCGCCGGGACAGGGCCACAATGAGCAGTTCTTC. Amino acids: CSASPGQGHNEQFF.

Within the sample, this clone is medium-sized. The CDR3 loop reads CASRTGGSGANVLTF. The DNA of the CDR3 is TGTGCCAGCAGGACAGGGGGCTCTGGGGCCAACGTCCTGACTTTC. The chain carries TRBV11-2 and TRBJ2-6; 9 bases fit TRBD1. Germline values: CDR1 SGHAT, CDR2 FQNNGV. The CDR3 contains 15 residues. V dropped 6 bases and J dropped 0; count of bases not matched to a gene: 0.

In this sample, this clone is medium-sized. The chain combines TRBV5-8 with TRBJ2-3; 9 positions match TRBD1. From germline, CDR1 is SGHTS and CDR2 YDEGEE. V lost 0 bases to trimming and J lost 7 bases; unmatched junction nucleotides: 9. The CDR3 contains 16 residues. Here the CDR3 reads CASSLASGQGWYTQYF. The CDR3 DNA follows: TGTGCCAGCAGCTTGGCATCGGGACAGGGTTGGTATACGCAGTATTTT.

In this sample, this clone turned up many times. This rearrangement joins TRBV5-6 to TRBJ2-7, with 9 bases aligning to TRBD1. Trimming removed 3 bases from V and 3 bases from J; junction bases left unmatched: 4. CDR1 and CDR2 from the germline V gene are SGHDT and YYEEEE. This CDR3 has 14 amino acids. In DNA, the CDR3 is TGTGCCAGCAGCTCTCGACAGGGGGGCTACGAGCAGTACTTC. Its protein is CASSSRQGGYEQYF.

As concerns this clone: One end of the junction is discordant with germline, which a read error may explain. The CDR3 loop reads CASSYGLAGFYEHYF. The CDR3 bases are TGTGCCAGCAGTTACGGACTAGCGGGTTTTTACGAGCATTACTTT. The chain uses TRBV6-2 or TRBV6-3 and TRBJ2-7; TRBD2 aligns across 11 bases. The CDR3 runs 15 residues. Per germline, CDR1 MNHEY and CDR2 SVGEGT.

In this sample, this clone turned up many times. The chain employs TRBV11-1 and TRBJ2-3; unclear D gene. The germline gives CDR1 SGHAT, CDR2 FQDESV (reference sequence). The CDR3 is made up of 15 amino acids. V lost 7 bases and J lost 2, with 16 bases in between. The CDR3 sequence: CASNPGQPDTDTQYF. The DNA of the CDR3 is TGTGCCAGCAACCCGGGCCAGCCCGACACAGATACGCAGTATTTT.

CDR3 amino acids: CASSLEDGEPDTQYF. The CDR3 DNA is TGTGCCAGCAGCTTAGAGGACGGGGAGCCTGATACGCAGTATTTT. V is TRBV11-3 and J is TRBJ2-3, with a weak D call TRBD2 (5 bases). V was pared by 0 bases and J by 6 bases, with 13 bases between. CDR1 is SGHNT, CDR2 YENEEA, per germline. The CDR3 is 15 residues long. The full variable domain, rest sourced from reference TRBV11-3 and TRBJ2-3, is EAGVVQSPRYKIIEKKQPVAFWCNPISGHNTLYWYLQNLGQGPELLIRYENEEAVDDSQLPKDRFSAERLKGVDSTLKIQPAELGDSAVYLCASSLEDGEPDTQYFGPGTRLTVL.

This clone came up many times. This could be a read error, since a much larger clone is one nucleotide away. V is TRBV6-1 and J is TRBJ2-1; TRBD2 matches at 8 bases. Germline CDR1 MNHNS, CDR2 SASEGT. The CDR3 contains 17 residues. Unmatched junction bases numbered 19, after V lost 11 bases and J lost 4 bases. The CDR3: CAGTSGTSAFRYNEQFF. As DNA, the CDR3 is TGTGCCGGTACTTCCGGGACTAGTGCTTTTCGTTACAATGAGCAGTTCTTC.

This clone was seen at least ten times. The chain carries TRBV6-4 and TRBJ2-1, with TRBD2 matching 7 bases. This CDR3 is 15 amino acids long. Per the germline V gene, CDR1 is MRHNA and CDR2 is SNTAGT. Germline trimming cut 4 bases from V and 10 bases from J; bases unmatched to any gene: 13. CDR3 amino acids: CASSGASGSHQEQFF. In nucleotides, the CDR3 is TGTGCCAGCAGTGGGGCTAGCGGTTCCCATCAGGAGCAGTTCTTC.

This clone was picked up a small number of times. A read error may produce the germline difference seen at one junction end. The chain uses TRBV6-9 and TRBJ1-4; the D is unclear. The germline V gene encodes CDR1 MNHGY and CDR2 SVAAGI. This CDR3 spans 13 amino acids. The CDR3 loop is CASSARTNEKLFF. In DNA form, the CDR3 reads TGCGCCAGCAGTGCCCGGACGAATGAAAAACTGTTTTTT.

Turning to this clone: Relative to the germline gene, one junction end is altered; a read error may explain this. In nucleotides, the CDR3 is TGTGCCAGCAGCTTAGACTGGGTCAGGGAAACAGGGGAGACACAGTACTTC. Encoded protein: CASSLDWVRETGETQYF. The chain employs TRBV7-9 and TRBJ2-5, with TRBD1 matching 7 bases. Germline V CDR1 and CDR2: SEHNR, FQNEAQ (reference sequence). CDR3 size: 17 residues.

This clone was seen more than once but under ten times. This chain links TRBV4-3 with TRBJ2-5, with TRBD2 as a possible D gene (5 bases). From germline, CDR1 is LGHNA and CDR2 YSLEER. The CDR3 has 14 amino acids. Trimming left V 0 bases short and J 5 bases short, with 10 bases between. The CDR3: CASSQDRLRETQYF. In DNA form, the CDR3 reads TGCGCCAGCAGCCAAGATCGACTAAGGGAGACCCAGTACTTC.

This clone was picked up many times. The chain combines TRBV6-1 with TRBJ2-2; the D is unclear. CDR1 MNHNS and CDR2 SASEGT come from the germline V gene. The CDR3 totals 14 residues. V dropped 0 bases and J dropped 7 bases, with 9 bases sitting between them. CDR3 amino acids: CASSEARWGGELFF. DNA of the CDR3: TGTGCCAGCAGTGAAGCCAGGTGGGGCGGGGAGCTGTTTTTT.

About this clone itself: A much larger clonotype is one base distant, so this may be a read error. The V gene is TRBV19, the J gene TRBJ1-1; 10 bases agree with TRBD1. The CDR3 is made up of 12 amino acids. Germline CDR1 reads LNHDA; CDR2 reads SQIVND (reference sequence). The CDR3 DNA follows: TGTGCCAGCGGGACAGGGGAGACTGAATCTTTCTTT. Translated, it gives CASGTGETESFF.

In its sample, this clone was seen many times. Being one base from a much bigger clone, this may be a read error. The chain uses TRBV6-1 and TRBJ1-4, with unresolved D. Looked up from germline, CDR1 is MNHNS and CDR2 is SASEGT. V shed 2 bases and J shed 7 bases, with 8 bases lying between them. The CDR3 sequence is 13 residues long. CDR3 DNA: TGTGCCAGCAGTGAACAAAGTGGTGAAAAACTGTTTTTT. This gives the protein CASSEQSGEKLFF.

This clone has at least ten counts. This chain's CDR3 is CASSLKVPGELFF. In DNA form, the CDR3 reads TGTGCCAGCAGCTTAAAAGTGCCCGGGGAGCTGTTTTTT. The chain has TRBV7-3 and TRBJ2-2; no reliable D call. The CDR3 has 13 residues. V lost 1 base, J lost 6 bases, and 6 bases lay in between. Germline V gene lookup returns CDR1 SGHTA and CDR2 FQGTGA. Supplemented by reference TRBV7-3 and TRBJ2-2, the full variable domain reads GAGVSQTPSNKVTEKGKYVELRCDPISGHTALYWYRQSLGQGPEFLIYFQGTGAADDSGLPNDRFFAVRPEGSVSTLKIQRTERGDSAVYLCASSLKVPGELFFGEGSRLTVL.

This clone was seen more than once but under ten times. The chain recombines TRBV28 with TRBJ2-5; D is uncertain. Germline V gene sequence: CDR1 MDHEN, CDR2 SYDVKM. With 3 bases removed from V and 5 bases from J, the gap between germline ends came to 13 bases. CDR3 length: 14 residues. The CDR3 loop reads CASSFVETSETQYF. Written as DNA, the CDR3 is TGTGCCAGCAGTTTCGTGGAAACGAGTGAGACCCAGTACTTC. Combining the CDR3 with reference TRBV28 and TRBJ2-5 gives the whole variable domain DVKVTQSSRYLVKRTGEKVFLECVQDMDHENMFWYRQDPGLGLRLIYFSYDVKMKEKGDIPEGYSVSREKKERFSLILESASTNQTSMYLCASSFVETSETQYFGPGTRLLVL.

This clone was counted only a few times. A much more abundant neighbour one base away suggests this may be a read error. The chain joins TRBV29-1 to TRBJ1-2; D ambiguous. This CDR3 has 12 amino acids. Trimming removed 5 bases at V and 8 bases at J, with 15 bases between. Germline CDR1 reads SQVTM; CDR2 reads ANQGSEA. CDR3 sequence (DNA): TGCAGCGTTATGGTCTCCGGCTGGGGCTACACCTTC. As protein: CSVMVSGWGYTF.

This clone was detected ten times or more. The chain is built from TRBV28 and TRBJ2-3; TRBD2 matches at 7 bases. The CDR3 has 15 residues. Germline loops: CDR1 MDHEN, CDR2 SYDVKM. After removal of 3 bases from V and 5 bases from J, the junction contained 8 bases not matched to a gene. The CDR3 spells CASSLHLAEKDTQYF. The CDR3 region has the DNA TGTGCCAGCAGTTTGCATCTAGCGGAAAAAGATACGCAGTATTTT.

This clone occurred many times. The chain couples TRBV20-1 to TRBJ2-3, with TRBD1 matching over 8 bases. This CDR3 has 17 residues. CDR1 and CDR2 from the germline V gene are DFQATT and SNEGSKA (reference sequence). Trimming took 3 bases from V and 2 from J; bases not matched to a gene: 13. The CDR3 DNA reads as TGCAGTGCTAGCATCCCAAGCGGACAGGGAGACACAGATACGCAGTATTTT. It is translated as CSASIPSGQGDTDTQYF.

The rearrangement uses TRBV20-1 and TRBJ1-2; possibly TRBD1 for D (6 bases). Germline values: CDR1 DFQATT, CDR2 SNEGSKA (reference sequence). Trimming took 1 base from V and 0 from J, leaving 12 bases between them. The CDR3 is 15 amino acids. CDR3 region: CSARAGVPSNYGYTF. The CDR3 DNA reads TGCAGTGCTAGAGCAGGGGTCCCCTCTAACTATGGCTACACCTTC.

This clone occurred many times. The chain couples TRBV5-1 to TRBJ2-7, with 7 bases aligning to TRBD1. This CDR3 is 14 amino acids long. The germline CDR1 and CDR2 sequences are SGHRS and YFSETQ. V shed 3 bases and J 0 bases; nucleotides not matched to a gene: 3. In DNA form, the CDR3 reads TGCGCCAGCAGCTCACAGGGGTTCTCCTACGAGCAGTACTTC. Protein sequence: CASSSQGFSYEQYF.